A selection of T cell receptor beta chains follows, all from one sample in a study of cytomegalovirus exposure and HLA in healthy donors. Libraries were prepared by immunoSEQ multiplex PCR; TCRdb keeps only in-frame clonotypes and omits some of them. In the table there are 95,000 to 150,000 clones, roughly 78% of which are singletons. Sequenced material: PBMCs. The receptors come from a woman aged 40 to 50 in good health and CMV-seronegative. Each CDR3 is given without its conserved first and last residue.

>TRBJ2-5|TRBV29-1
SVGSPSGRAGETQY
>TRBJ2-2|TRBV19
ASSPRAQGEANTGELF
>TRBJ2-6|TRBV7-2
ASSRQGSGANGLT
>TRBJ2-5|TRBV11-2
ASSLLLSPTGETQY
>TRBJ2-1|TRBV28
ASSIRPGLAGYNEQF
>TRBJ2-1|TRBV2
ASIQTRYNEQF
>TRBJ2-3|TRBV5-1
ASSLSTSSSTDTQY
>TRBJ1-2|TRBV28
ASSFQGLGYGYT
>TRBJ1-3|TRBV18
ASSPQAGDGNTIY
>TRBJ2-7|TRBV4-2
ASSQAGHTGTAGVVHEQY
>TRBJ1-3|TRBV6-5
ASSRQGAGNTIY
>TRBJ1-4|TRBV19
ASSTLYSGNNEKLF
>TRBJ2-5|TRBV19
ASSRQGSRETQY
>TRBJ1-3|TRBV18
ASSSRQGTGNTIY
>TRBJ1-1|TRBV12-5
ASGLSESTEAF
>TRBJ2-3|TRBV2
ASSDPGGLTDTQY